A single sample gave rise to the 12 T cell receptor beta chains below, sequenced in a study of metastatic and nonmetastatic thyroid tumors. TCRdb re-called the PCR reads with MiXCR. This repertoire shows fewer than 50,000 clones, under 20% found once; its top ten account for about 20%. Thyroid surgery was preceded by no treatment in any patient. The sequencing input was blood. These receptors were collected from a female donor with papillary thyroid cancer or a benign thyroid nodule (not recorded which). Some clones in this sample may be carry-over from other donors' samples.

This clone was detected only a few times. Written as DNA, the CDR3 is TGTGCCAGCAGCCAGAGTGATGAAGCTTTCTTT. Residues: CASSQSDEAFF. This chain uses TRBV3-1 with TRBJ1-1, with D uncertain. Germline-derived CDR1 and CDR2 are LGHDT and YNNKEL (reference sequence). V was trimmed by 3 bases and J by 7 bases, leaving 6 bases between them. The CDR3 consists of 11 residues.

This clone occurred a few times. The junction departs from germline at one end; a sequencing error may be responsible. This same CDR3 is encoded by further DNA sequences in the sample. This rearrangement joins TRBV6-6 to TRBJ2-5; 10 positions agree with TRBD2. This CDR3 comprises 17 residues. Germline-derived CDR1 and CDR2 are MNHNY and SVGAGI (reference sequence). CDR3: CASSYTRLAGLQDTQYF. In DNA form, the CDR3 reads TGTGCCAGCAGTTACACGCGACTAGCGGGTCTCCAAGACACCCAGTACTTC.

By proportion, this clone is medium-sized. V is TRBV28 and J is TRBJ2-1, with 7 bases identical to TRBD2. Germline CDR1 is MDHEN and CDR2 is SYDVKM. The CDR3 loop spans 15 amino acids. J lost 5 bases, V lost 0 bases, and 4 bases had no gene match. CDR3: CASSLWSGRDNEQFF. The CDR3 DNA reads as TGTGCCAGCAGTTTATGGTCAGGGAGGGACAATGAGCAGTTCTTC.

This clone was detected ten times or more. The chain uses TRBV2 and TRBJ1-1, with D unresolved. Trimming removed 7 bases from V and 1 base from J, with 16 bases in between. The CDR3 covers 15 residues. Germline V gene lookup returns CDR1 SNHLY and CDR2 FYNNEI. CDR3: CASITSQAGNTEAFF. For the CDR3, the DNA is TGTGCCAGCATTACCAGTCAAGCGGGGAACACTGAAGCTTTCTTT.

This clone was picked up many times. In the same sample, other DNA sequences code for this CDR3. The chain has TRBV28 and TRBJ2-7; unclear D gene. Looked up from germline, CDR1 is MDHEN and CDR2 is SYDVKM. V dropped 6 bases and J dropped 1 base, with 19 bases sitting between them. The CDR3 is 16 residues long. In DNA form, the CDR3 reads TGTGCCAGCAGCACGTCGGTTCCATATCAATCCTACGAGCAGTACTTC. Encoded protein: CASSTSVPYQSYEQYF.

This clone was recorded at least ten times. The rearrangement links TRBV20-1 to TRBJ2-7; TRBD2 matches 9 bases. This CDR3 comprises 16 residues. The germline V gene encodes CDR1 DFQATT and CDR2 SNEGSKA (reference sequence). V lost 3 bases, J lost 3 bases, and 12 bases stayed unmatched. CDR3: CSASGLAGNSLYEQYF. The DNA for the CDR3 is TGCAGTGCTAGTGGGCTAGCGGGAAACTCCCTCTACGAGCAGTACTTC.

This clone was observed once. V is TRBV11-1 and J is TRBJ1-3; D is unclear. The CDR3 loop spans 16 amino acids. Trimming pared 4 bases from V and 3 bases from J, leaving 16 bases between. Germline loops: CDR1 SGHAT, CDR2 FQDESV (reference sequence). CDR3 protein: CASSSRLVKGGNTIYF. The CDR3 DNA is TGTGCCAGCAGCTCGAGGTTGGTCAAGGGTGGAAACACCATATATTTT.

The gene calls are TRBV7-3 and TRBJ2-3; D might be TRBD2 (6 bases). This CDR3 is built from 16 residues. The ends were cut back, 1 base at V and 0 bases at J, with 11 bases in the middle. The germline CDR1 and CDR2 sequences are SGHTA and FQGTGA. The CDR3 nucleotides are TGTGCCAGCAGCTTAATGCCTAGCGCTAGCACAGATACGCAGTATTTT. Residues: CASSLMPSASTDTQYF. The variable domain in full, completed from reference TRBV7-3 and TRBJ2-3, reads GAGVSQTPSNKVTEKGKYVELRCDPISGHTALYWYRQSLGQGPEFLIYFQGTGAADDSGLPNDRFFAVRPEGSVSTLKIQRTERGDSAVYLCASSLMPSASTDTQYFGPGTRLTVL.

The chain carries TRBV9 and TRBJ2-2, with a tentative D call TRBD1 (6 bases). There are 16 residues in the CDR3. Germline assignment: CDR1 SGDLS and CDR2 YYNGEE. Trimming cost V 0 bases and J 0 bases, with 9 bases left between them. CDR3 nucleotide sequence: TGTGCCAGCAGCGTAGGGGGGCAACCGAACACCGGGGAGCTGTTTTTT. Residues: CASSVGGQPNTGELFF.

This clone was detected many times. The chain has TRBV20-1 and TRBJ1-4; 8 bases align to TRBD1. There are 14 residues in the CDR3. V lost 2 bases and J lost 8; bases outside the gene matches: 7. Germline lookup yields CDR1 DFQATT and CDR2 SNEGSKA (reference sequence). The CDR3 coding sequence is TGCAGTGCTAGATCCCCCGGACAGGGCGAAAAACTGTTTTTT. Its translation: CSARSPGQGEKLFF.

This clone was observed a handful of times. This chain connects TRBV6-5 to TRBJ2-2, with 13 bases that match TRBD2. The germline V gene encodes CDR1 MNHEY and CDR2 SVGAGI. After removal of 2 bases from V and 7 bases from J, the junction contained 7 bases not matched to a gene. The length of the CDR3 is 17 residues. CDR3 sequence reads: CASSYPGTSGDSGELFF. CDR3 bases: TGTGCCAGCAGTTACCCTGGGACTAGCGGGGATAGCGGGGAGCTGTTTTTT.

The chain carries TRBV20-1 and TRBJ2-5, with D tentatively TRBD1 or TRBD2 (5 bases each). CDR1 and CDR2 (germline): DFQATT, SNEGSKA (reference sequence). CDR3 size: 16 residues. The CDR3 sequence: CSPREGTGPDSDTQYF. The CDR3 region has the DNA TGCAGCCCCCGTGAGGGTACAGGACCCGATTCAGATACCCAGTACTTC.